Included here is one T cell receptor beta chain sequence, with context. No antigen is known for it. One base away there is no much larger clone; base qualities are not given. This sample was taken from a study of T cell clones after liver transplantation (dated by TCRdb to between 2018 and 2021). Looking at the study overall: The samples were obtained from ITN030ST, a randomized trial that attempted immunosuppression withdrawal within 2 years after liver transplantation. Blood samples were taken pre-transplant, pre-randomization before withdrawal, and post-randomization after full withdrawal or failed withdrawal. To count as tolerant, a recipient had to stay completely off immunosuppression for at least one year without liver enzymes climbing beyond twice the upper limit of normal. Donor-reactive T cell clones were identified by TCRbeta sequencing after a pre-transplant mixed lymphocyte reaction and then tracked in post-transplant blood. The studied cohort comprised 8 liver transplant recipients, 3 classified as tolerant and 5 as non-tolerant. Until randomization at 12-24 months post-transplant, subjects were given standard immunosuppression, with no induction therapy. Of the eight recipients, a few were HCV-positive, while the remaining recipients had been transplanted for non-autoimmune, non-viral indications. As an antigen-independent comparator for the donor-reactive sequences, third party-reactive TCRbeta sequences from pre-transplant MLRs were identified as well. General conclusions and limits of the study: When repertoire turnover was accounted for, significantly reduced detection of donor-reactive sequences was found in 7 of 8 subjects for CD4 and in 8 of 8 subjects for CD8. In 5 of 8 subjects, regardless of tolerance or HCV status, circulating donor-reactive CD4 TCRbeta sequences dropped significantly post-transplant. Conclusions were preliminary, limited by small, heterogeneous patient numbers and non-standardized post-transplant time points. Since no allograft tissue specimens were available, donor-reactive T cells may have migrated into the graft instead of being deleted. The decline in donor-reactive sequences exceeded the decline in third party-reactive sequences, suggesting partial antigen-specific deletion that was unrelated to withdrawal success. In two subjects, low numbers of available donor cells limited the measurable donor-reactive repertoire.

Frozen genomic DNA underwent high-throughput TCRbeta CDR3 sequencing by immunoSEQ, including PCR amplification, mapping, bias correction and internal controls. Per the source publication's procedure: Productive rearrangements were kept, and unique TCRbeta sequences were defined by CDR3 nucleotide sequence plus V and J gene. Donor-reactive sequences required at least 5-fold expansion in CFSE-low cells versus unstimulated pre-transplant cells and at least 0.01% frequency. To ensure at least 90% detection power, minimum frequency thresholds were set for each subject based on that subject's lowest-template unstimulated sample. Jensen-Shannon divergence between the top 1000 TCRbeta sequences post-transplant and pre-transplant was used to measure repertoire turnover. Changes in detection of donor-reactive sequences were tested with two-sided Fisher's exact tests. TCRdb mirrors the immuneACCESS table, restricted to in-frame sequences. Some clones are absent from its copies; in checked studies, under half trace to an unresolved V gene, and the reason for the others is unknown. The V and J calls and clone size are taken from that table; D and trimming were inferred from the DNA. The sample table contains under 20,000 clones; only one count was recorded for 70% to 90% of them. The ten largest account for 35% to 40% of the sample.

Unstimulated PBMCs, after thawing, were stained for CD3, CD4 and CD8 and then FACS-sorted into CD3+CD4+ and CD3+CD8+ populations. Randomization to immunosuppression withdrawal applied to every one of the 8 studied subjects. The Qiagen DNeasy Blood and Tissue Kit was used for genomic DNA isolation. The CDR3 measures 14 amino acids from cysteine to phenylalanine. Only the CDR3 part of the read is kept: 42 bases, read in frame from the first base. The germline V gene sets CDR1 to SNHLY and CDR2 to FYNNEI. From V the trimming removes 2 bases and from J it removes 7 bases, while the gene matches leave 7 bases of the junction unaccounted for.

This receptor was obtained from a human patient who received a liver transplant. Post transplant, some T cells may arise from the graft donor. The sample in question was CD8+ T cells from blood, obtained 48 to 50 months after liver transplant. This sequence uses TRBV2 and TRBJ2-7, and TRBD2 aligns with 8 junction nucleotides. The DNA sequence is as follows: TGTGCCAGCAGTGAACCAGCGGGAGTTTTTGAGCAGTACTTC. Its protein is CASSEPAGVFEQYF.